The T cell receptor (beta chain) described here comes from a study of blood T cell repertoires in COVID-19. Study-wide background: T cells, B-cell-depleted T cells, or PBMCs supplied cDNA or gDNA.

This clone was seen once. This CDR3 comprises 15 residues. The J segment lost 5 bases and the V segment lost 5 bases, leaving 11 bases of the junction unmatched. From germline, CDR1 is MNHEY and CDR2 SVGAGI. In the authors' methods: Nucleated cell counts were estimated from reference gene primer amplification. Method: immunoSEQ multiplex PCR; TCRdb's copy keeps in-frame clones and lacks some. V and J calls and clone size are given by that table; D and trimming were obtained from the DNA. The sample lists roughly 290,000 clones, around 85% seen once, with around 4.2% in the top ten. This chain uses TRBV6-5 with TRBJ1-1, with 7 bases lining up with TRBD1. The receptor's source is a woman between 50 and 59 years old with active or convalescent COVID-19. Sample: peripheral blood. This CDR3 reads CASSNNLAGGTEAFF. The CDR3 DNA is TGTGCCAGCAGTAACAACTTGGCAGGGGGAACTGAAGCTTTCTTT.